This T cell receptor beta chain came from a study of blood T cell repertoires in COVID-19. Across the whole study: Spain, Italy and the United States supplied samples that represented acute and convalescent COVID-19. T cells, B-cell-depleted T cells, or PBMCs supplied cDNA or gDNA.

This clone was seen only once. Trimming took 3 bases from V and 5 from J; bases not matched to a gene: 7. Germline V gives CDR1 SGHTA, CDR2 FQGNSA. This CDR3 region has 15 residues. Per the authors' pipeline: Estimated nucleated cell counts came from reference gene primer amplification. TCRdb's copy holds only in-frame clones and misses some; the assay was immunoSEQ multiplex PCR. V and J calls and clone size come straight from that table; D and trimming were deduced from the DNA. The top ten hold around 13% of the sample, which has 250,000 to 350,000 clones, about 89% seen once. The clonotype comes from an older woman with acute or convalescent COVID-19. V is TRBV7-2 and J is TRBJ1-2; TRBD1 aligns across 9 bases. Sequenced input: peripheral blood. CDR3 loop: CASSLGQGDFYGYTF. CDR3 bases: TGTGCCAGCAGCTTGGGACAGGGAGATTTTTATGGCTACACCTTC.